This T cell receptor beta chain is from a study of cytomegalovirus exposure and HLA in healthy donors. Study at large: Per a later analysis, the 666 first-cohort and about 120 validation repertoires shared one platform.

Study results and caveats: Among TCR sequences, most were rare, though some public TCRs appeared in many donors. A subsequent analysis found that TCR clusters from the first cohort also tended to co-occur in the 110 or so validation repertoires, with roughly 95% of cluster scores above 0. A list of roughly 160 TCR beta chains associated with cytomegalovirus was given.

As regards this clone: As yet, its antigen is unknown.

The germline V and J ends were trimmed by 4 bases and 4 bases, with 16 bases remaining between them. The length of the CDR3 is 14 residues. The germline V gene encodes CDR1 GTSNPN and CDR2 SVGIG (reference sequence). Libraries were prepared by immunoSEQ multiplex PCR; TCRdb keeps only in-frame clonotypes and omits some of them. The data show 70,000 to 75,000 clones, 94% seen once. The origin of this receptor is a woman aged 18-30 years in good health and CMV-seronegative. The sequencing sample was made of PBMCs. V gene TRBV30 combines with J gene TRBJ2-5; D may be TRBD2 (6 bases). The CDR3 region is CAWTPAGSLETQYF. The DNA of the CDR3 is TGTGCCTGGACCCCCGCGGGGAGTTTAGAGACCCAGTACTTC.